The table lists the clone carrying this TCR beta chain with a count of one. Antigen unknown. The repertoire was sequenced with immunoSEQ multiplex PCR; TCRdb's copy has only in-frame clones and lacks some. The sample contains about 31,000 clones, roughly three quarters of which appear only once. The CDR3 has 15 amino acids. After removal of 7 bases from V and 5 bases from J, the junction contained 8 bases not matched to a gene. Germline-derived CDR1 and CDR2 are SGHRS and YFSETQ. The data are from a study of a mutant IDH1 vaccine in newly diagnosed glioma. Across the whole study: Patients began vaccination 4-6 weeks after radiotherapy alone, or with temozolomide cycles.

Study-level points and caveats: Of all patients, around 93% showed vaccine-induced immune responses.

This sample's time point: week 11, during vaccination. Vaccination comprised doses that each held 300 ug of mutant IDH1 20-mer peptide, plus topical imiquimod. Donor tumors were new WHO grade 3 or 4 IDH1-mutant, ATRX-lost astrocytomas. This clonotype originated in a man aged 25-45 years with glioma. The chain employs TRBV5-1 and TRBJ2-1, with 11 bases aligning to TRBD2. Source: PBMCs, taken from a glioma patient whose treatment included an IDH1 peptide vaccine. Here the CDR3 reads CASESLAGGHNEQFF. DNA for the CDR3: TGCGCCAGCGAATCCCTAGCGGGGGGACACAATGAGCAGTTCTTC.